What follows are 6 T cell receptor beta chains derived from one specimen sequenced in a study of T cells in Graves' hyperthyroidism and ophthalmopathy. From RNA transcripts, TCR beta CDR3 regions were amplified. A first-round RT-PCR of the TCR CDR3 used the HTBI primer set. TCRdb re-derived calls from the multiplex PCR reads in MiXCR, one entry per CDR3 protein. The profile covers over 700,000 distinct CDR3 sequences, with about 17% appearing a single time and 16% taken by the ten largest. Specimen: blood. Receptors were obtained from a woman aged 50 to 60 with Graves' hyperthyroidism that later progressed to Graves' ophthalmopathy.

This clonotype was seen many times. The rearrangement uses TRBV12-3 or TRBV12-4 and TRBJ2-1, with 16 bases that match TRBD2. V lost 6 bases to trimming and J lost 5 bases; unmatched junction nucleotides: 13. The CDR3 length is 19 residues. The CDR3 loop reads CASSGTSGGAAFINNEQFF. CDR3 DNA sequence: TGTGCCAGCAGCGGGACTAGCGGGGGGGCCGCGTTCATAAACAATGAGCAGTTCTTC.

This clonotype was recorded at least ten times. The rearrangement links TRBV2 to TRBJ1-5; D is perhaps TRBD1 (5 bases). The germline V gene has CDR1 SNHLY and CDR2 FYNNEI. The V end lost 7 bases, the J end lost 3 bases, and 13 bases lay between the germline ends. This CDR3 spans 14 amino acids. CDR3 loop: CASTGTAANQPQHF. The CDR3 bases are TGTGCCAGCACCGGGACTGCAGCCAATCAGCCCCAGCATTTT.

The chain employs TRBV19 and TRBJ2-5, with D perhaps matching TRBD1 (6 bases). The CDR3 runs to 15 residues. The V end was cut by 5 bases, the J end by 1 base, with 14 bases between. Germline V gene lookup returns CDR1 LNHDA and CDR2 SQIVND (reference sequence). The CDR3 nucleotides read TGTGCCAGTAGTTTAGGGGGATTGCTCCAAGAGACCCAGTACTTC. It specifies CASSLGGLLQETQYF.

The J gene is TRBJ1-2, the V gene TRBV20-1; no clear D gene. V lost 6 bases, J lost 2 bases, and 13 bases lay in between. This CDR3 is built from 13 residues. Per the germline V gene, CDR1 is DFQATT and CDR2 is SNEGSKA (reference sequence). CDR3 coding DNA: TGCAGTGCCGAGGAAGGGCCAAACTATGGCTACACCTTC. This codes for CSAEEGPNYGYTF.

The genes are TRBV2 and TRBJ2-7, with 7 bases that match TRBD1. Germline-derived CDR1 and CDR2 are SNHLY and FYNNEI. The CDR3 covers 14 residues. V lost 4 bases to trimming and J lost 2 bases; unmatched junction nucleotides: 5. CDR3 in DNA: TGTGCCAGCAGTGTTGGGACAGAGACCTACGAGCAGTACTTC. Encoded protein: CASSVGTETYEQYF.

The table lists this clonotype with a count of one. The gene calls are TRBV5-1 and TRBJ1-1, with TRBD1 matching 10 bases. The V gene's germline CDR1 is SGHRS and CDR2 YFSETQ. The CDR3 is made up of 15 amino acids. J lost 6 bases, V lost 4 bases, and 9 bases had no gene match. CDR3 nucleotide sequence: TGCGCCAGCAGCCTCCGACAGGGGGCCCCCCCTGAAGCTTTCTTT. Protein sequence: CASSLRQGAPPEAFF.